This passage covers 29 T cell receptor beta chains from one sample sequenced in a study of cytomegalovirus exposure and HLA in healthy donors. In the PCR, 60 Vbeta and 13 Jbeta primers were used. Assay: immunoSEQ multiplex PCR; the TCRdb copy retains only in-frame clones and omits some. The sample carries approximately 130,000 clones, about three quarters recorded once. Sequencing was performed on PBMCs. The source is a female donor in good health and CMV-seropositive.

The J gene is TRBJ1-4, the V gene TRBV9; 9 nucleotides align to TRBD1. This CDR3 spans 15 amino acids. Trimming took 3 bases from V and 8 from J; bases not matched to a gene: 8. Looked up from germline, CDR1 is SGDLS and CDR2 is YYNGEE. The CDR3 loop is CASSAHRGQSEKLFF. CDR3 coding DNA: TGTGCCAGCAGCGCGCACAGGGGGCAAAGCGAAAAACTGTTTTTT.

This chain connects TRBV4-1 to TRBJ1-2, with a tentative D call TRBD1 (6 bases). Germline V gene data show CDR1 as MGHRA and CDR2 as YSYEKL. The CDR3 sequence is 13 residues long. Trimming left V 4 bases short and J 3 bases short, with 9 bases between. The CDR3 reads CASSRRQDYGYTF. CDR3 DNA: TGCGCCAGCAGCCGCAGACAGGACTATGGCTACACCTTC.

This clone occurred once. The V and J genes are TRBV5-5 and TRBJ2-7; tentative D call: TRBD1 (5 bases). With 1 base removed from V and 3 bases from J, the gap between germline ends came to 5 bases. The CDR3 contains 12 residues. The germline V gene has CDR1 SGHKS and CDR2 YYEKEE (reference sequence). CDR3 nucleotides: TGTGCCAGCAGCTTGCAGGGCTACGAGCAGTACTTC. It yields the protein CASSLQGYEQYF.

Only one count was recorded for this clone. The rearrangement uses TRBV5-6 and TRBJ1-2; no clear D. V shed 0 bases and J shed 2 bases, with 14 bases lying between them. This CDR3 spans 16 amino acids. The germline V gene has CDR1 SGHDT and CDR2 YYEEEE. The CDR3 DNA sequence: TGTGCCAGCAGCTTGGCGGAGCAGAACTGGAACTATGGCTACACCTTC. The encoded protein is CASSLAEQNWNYGYTF.

The CDR3 coding sequence is TGTGCCAGCAGCCCCGGGACTTCTAAGACCCAGTACTTC. Residues: CASSPGTSKTQYF. This chain links TRBV9 with TRBJ2-5, with D perhaps TRBD2 (6 bases). V lost 4 bases and J lost 6, with 13 bases in between. The CDR3 is made up of 13 amino acids. CDR1 and CDR2 (germline): SGDLS, YYNGEE.

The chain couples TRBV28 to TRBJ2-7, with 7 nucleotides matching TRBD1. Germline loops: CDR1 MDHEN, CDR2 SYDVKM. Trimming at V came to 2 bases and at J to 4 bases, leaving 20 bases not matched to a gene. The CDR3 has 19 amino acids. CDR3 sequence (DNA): TGTGCCAGCAGTTTAGGCCTCCGTAGGGACAGTCGGAGGAGTTACGAGCAGTACTTC. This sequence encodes CASSLGLRRDSRRSYEQYF.

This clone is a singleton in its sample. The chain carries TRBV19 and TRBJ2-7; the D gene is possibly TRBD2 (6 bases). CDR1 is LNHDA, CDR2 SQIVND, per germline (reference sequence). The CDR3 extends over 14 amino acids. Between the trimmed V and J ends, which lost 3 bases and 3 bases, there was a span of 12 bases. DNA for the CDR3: TGTGCCAGTAGTATGAACACGGGGGTCTACGAGCAGTACTTC. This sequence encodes CASSMNTGVYEQYF.

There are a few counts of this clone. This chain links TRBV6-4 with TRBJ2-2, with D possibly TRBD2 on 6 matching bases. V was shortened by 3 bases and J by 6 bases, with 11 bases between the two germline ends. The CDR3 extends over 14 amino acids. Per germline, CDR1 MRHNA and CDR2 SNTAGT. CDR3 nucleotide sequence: TGTGCCAGCAGTGAACGGGAGTGGGCCGGGGAGCTGTTTTTT. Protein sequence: CASSEREWAGELFF.

The CDR3 protein is CASRSQGSGNYEQYF. As DNA, the CDR3 is TGTGCCAGCAGGTCCCAAGGATCCGGGAACTACGAGCAGTACTTC. V is TRBV28 and J is TRBJ2-7; D is perhaps TRBD2 (5 bases). Per the germline V gene, CDR1 is MDHEN and CDR2 is SYDVKM. The CDR3 length is 15 residues. V lost 6 bases to trimming and J lost 3 bases, with 18 bases between them.

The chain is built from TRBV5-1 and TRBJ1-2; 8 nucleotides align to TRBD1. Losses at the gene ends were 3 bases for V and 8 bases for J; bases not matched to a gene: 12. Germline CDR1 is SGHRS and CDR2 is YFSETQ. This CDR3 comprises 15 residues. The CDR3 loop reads CASSSVSGGVAGYTF. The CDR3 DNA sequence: TGCGCCAGCAGCTCGGTTTCAGGGGGCGTTGCGGGCTACACCTTC.

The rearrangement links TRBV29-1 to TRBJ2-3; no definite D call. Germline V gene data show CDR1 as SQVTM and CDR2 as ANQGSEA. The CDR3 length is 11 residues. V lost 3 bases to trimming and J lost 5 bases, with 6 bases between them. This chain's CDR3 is CSVEFRDTQYF. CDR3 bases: TGCAGCGTTGAGTTCAGAGATACGCAGTATTTT.

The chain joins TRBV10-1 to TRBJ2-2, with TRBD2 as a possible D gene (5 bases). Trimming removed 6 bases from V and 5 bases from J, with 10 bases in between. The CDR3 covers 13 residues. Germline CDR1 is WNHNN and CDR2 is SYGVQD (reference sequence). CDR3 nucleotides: TGCGCCAGCAGCCGGACTGAGACCGGGGAGCTGTTTTTT. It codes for CASSRTETGELFF.

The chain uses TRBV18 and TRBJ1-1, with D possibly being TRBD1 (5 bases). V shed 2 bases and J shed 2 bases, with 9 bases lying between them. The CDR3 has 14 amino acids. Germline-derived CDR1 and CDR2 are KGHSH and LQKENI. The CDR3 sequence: CASSPNQGNTEAFF. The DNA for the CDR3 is TGTGCCAGCTCACCAAACCAGGGAAACACTGAAGCTTTCTTT.

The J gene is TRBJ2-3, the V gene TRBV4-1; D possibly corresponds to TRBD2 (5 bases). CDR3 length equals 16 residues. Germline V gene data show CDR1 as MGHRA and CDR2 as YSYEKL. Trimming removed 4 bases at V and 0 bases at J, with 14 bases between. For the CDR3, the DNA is TGCGCCAGCAGCCCAAGTATAGGACTCAGCACAGATACGCAGTATTTT. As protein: CASSPSIGLSTDTQYF.

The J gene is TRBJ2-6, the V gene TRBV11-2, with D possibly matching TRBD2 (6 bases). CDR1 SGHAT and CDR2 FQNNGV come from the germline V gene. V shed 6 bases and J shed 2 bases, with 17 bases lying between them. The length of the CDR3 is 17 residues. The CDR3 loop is CASRPKTGVPGANVLTF. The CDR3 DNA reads TGTGCCAGCAGGCCTAAGACGGGAGTCCCTGGGGCCAACGTCCTGACTTTC. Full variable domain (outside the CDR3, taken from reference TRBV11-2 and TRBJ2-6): EAGVAQSPRYKIIEKRQSVAFWCNPISGHATLYWYQQILGQGPKLLIQFQNNGVVDDSQLPKDRFSAERLKGVDSTLKIQPAKLEDSAVYLCASRPKTGVPGANVLTFGAGSRLTVL.

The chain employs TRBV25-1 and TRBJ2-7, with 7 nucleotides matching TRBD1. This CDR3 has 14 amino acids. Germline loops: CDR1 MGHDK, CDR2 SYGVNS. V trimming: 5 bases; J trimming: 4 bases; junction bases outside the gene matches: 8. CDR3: CASSPRTGSYEQYF. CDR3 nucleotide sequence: TGTGCCAGCAGTCCTAGGACAGGAAGTTACGAGCAGTACTTC.

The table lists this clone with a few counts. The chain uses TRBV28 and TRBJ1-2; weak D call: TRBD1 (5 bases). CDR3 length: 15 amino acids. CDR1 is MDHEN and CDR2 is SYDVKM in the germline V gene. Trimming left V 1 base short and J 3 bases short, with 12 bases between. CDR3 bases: TGTGCCAGCAGTTTATCGGAGGGACGGCACTATGGCTACACCTTC. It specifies CASSLSEGRHYGYTF.

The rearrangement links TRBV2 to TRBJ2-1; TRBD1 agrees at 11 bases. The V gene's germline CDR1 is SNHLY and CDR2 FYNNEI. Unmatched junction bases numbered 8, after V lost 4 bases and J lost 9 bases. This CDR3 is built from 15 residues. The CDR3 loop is CASSGTGGWIGEQFF. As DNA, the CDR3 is TGTGCCAGCAGTGGGACAGGGGGCTGGATAGGTGAGCAGTTCTTC.

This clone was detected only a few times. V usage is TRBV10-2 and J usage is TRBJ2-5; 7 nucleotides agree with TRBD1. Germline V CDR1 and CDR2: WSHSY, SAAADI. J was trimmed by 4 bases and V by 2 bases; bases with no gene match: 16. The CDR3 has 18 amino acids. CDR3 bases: TGCGCCAGCAGTGAGCCACGAGCGGCGACAGGGTCAGGAGAGACCCAGTACTTC. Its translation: CASSEPRAATGSGETQYF.

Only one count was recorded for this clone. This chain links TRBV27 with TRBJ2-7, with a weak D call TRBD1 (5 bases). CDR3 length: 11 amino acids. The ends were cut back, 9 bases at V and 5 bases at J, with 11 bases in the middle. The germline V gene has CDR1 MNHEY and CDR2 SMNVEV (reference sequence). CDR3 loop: CASRGRDEQYF. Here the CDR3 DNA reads TGTGCCAGTCGAGGCAGGGACGAGCAGTACTTC.

CDR3 nucleotides: TGTGCCAGCAGTGACGGGAATTCACCCCTCCACTTT. Its translation: CASSDGNSPLHF. The chain uses TRBV28 and TRBJ1-6; no reliable D call. V was pared by 5 bases and J by 7 bases, with 6 bases between. The CDR3 loop spans 12 amino acids. Germline CDR1 and CDR2: MDHEN and SYDVKM.

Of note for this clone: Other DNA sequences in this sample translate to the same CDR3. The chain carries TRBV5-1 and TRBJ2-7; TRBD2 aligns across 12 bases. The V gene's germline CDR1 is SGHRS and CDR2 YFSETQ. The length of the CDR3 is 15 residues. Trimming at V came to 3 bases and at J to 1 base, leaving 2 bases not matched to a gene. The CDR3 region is CASSSGLAGSYEQYF. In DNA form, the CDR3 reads TGCGCCAGCAGCTCCGGACTAGCGGGGTCCTACGAGCAGTACTTC.

The CDR3 DNA is TGTGCCAGCTCACCAGACAGGGTGAACGGCTACACCTTC. It codes for CASSPDRVNGYTF. V and J are TRBV18 and TRBJ1-2; 7 nucleotides line up with TRBD1. The CDR3 is 13 amino acids. Germline V gene lookup returns CDR1 KGHSH and CDR2 LQKENI. J gave up 8 bases and V 2 bases, and 5 bases lay outside the gene matches.

The CDR3 loop is CASSERDRERHFTQYF. In DNA form, the CDR3 reads TGTGCCAGCAGTGAAAGGGACAGGGAGAGGCACTTTACGCAGTATTTT. This chain joins TRBV2 and TRBJ2-3; 9 bases match TRBD1. Unmatched junction bases numbered 11, after V lost 2 bases and J lost 8 bases. The CDR3 has 16 residues. CDR1 and CDR2 from the germline V gene are SNHLY and FYNNEI. Variable domain in full (rest from reference TRBV2 and TRBJ2-3): EPEVTQTPSHQVTQMGQEVILRCVPISNHLYFYWYRQILGQKVEFLVSFYNNEISEKSEIFDDQFSVERPDGSNFTLKIRSTKLEDSAMYFCASSERDRERHFTQYFGPGTRLTVL.

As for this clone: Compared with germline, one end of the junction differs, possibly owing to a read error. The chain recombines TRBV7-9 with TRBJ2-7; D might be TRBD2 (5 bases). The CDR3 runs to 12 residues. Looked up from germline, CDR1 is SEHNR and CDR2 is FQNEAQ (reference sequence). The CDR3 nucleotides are TGTTCCAGCAGCTTAGACGGGGACGAGCAGTACTTC. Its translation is CSSSLDGDEQYF.

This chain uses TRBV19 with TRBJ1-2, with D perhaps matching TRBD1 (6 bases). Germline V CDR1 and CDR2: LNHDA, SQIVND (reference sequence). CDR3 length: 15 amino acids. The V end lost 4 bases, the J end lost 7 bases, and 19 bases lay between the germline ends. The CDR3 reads CASSTDRPFVGGYTF. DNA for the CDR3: TGTGCCAGTAGTACGGACAGACCCTTCGTCGGTGGCTACACCTTC.

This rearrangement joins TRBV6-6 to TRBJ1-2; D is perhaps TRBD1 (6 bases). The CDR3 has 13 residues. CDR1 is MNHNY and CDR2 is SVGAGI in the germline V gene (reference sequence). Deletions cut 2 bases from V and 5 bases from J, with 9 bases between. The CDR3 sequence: CASSYVGTYGYTF. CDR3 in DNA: TGTGCCAGCAGTTACGTAGGGACATATGGCTACACCTTC.

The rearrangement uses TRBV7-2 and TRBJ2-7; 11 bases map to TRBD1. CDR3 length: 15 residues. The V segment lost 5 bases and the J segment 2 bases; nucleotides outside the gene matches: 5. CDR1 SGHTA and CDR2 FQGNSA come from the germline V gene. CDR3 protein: CASSGRTGGPYEQYF. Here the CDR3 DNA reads TGTGCCAGCAGCGGACGGACAGGGGGCCCCTACGAGCAGTACTTC.

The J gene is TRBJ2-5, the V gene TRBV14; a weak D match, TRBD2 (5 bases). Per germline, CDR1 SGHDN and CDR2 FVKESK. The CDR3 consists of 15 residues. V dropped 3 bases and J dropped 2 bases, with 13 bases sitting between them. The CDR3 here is CASSQGRGPQETQYF. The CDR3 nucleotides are TGTGCCAGCAGCCAGGGCAGAGGGCCACAAGAGACCCAGTACTTC.